The sequence of this T cell receptor (beta chain) was determined in a study of blood T cell repertoires in COVID-19. Whole-study context: Samples representing acute and convalescent COVID-19 were sourced from the United States, Italy and Spain.

Participants were aged about 18 to 100 years from around 26 US areas. Cohorts were determined from participant-reported clinical history. TCRdb's table, derived via immunoSEQ multiplex PCR, lists solely in-frame clones and lacks some. The sample lists 250,000 to 350,000 clones, around 87% occurring once. The material sequenced was PBMCs or T cells enriched from blood (not recorded which). This sequence originates from a woman between 18 and 29 years old with acute COVID-19.

CDR3 in amino acids: CASSLLSGSGMFSEQFF. In nucleotides, the CDR3 is TGTGCCAGCAGTTTGCTATCGGGTAGCGGGATGTTCAGTGAGCAGTTCTTC. The chain links TRBV28 to TRBJ2-1; TRBD2 agrees at 8 bases. With 3 bases clipped from V and 9 bases from J, the junction kept 16 bases outside the gene matches. Looked up from germline, CDR1 is MDHEN and CDR2 is SYDVKM. The CDR3 is 17 amino acids. Full variable domain (missing parts from reference TRBV28 and TRBJ2-1): DVKVTQSSRYLVKRTGEKVFLECVQDMDHENMFWYRQDPGLGLRLIYFSYDVKMKEKGDIPEGYSVSREKKERFSLILESASTNQTSMYLCASSLLSGSGMFSEQFFGPGTRLTVL.